Below, 26 T cell receptor beta chains from the same sample are listed, as sequenced in a study of a mutant IDH1 vaccine in newly diagnosed glioma. Their antigen targets remain unknown. Time point noted: week 5, during vaccination. A 20-mer mutant IDH1 peptide at 300 ug was injected subcutaneously with topical imiquimod. Measured with immunoSEQ multiplex PCR; TCRdb has only the in-frame clones, and not every one. Here the sample spans 45,000 to 65,000 clones, approximately 79% being singletons. Source: PBMCs, taken from a glioma patient whose treatment included an IDH1 peptide vaccine. Receptors originate from a woman aged 18-30 years with glioma. Some clones in this sample may be carry-over from other donors' samples.

The chain uses TRBV6-1 and TRBJ1-2; tentatively, D is TRBD1 (6 bases). The V end lost 7 bases, the J end lost 0 bases, and 15 bases lay between the germline ends. Per germline, CDR1 MNHNS and CDR2 SASEGT. The CDR3 loop spans 15 amino acids. CDR3 region: CASTWWGDTNYGYTF. The DNA for the CDR3 is TGTGCCAGCACCTGGTGGGGGGACACTAACTATGGCTACACCTTC.

CDR3 in amino acids: CACLLTGENTEAFF. CDR3 coding DNA: TGTGCCTGTCTCCTGACGGGAGAGAACACTGAAGCTTTCTTT. The gene calls are TRBV30 and TRBJ1-1; D call uncertain. Germline V lookup: CDR1 GTSNPN, CDR2 SVGIG (reference sequence). Trimming removed 6 bases at V and 1 base at J, with 15 bases between. This CDR3 is 14 amino acids long.

Note on this clone: Other DNA sequences from this sample encode an identical CDR3 as well. The J gene is TRBJ2-5, the V gene TRBV9; a possible D gene is TRBD2 (6 bases). Germline assignment: CDR1 SGDLS and CDR2 YYNGEE. Trimming took 2 bases from V and 4 from J, leaving 15 bases between them. The CDR3 consists of 15 residues. The CDR3 region has the DNA TGTGCCAGCAGCGTTGCGGAGCTCGGGGGAGAGACCCAGTACTTC. Protein product: CASSVAELGGETQYF. Full variable domain (remainder filled in from reference TRBV9 and TRBJ2-5): DSGVTQTPKHLITATGQRVTLRCSPRSGDLSVYWYQQSLDQGLQFLIQYYNGEERAKGNILERFSAQQFPDLHSELNLSSLELGDSALYFCASSVAELGGETQYFGPGTRLLVL.

J is TRBJ1-5 and V is TRBV19; D is ambiguous. V was shortened by 0 bases and J by 4 bases, with 7 bases between the two germline ends. CDR1 and CDR2 from the germline V gene are LNHDA and SQIVND (reference sequence). The length of the CDR3 is 14 residues. DNA for the CDR3: TGTGCCAGTAGTATAGATGGGGTTAATCAGCCCCAGCATTTT. This codes for CASSIDGVNQPQHF.

This chain uses TRBV5-6 with TRBJ2-7; weak D call: TRBD1 (7 bases). The germline V gene encodes CDR1 SGHDT and CDR2 YYEEEE. The CDR3 extends over 14 amino acids. With 4 bases removed from V and 3 bases from J, the gap between germline ends came to 14 bases. The CDR3, as DNA: TGTGCCAGCAGCCCATGGAGGGGGCTCTACGAGCAGTACTTC. Translation: CASSPWRGLYEQYF.

The chain carries TRBV6-5 and TRBJ2-5; D uncertain. V lost 8 bases and J lost 5, with 15 bases in between. The CDR3 consists of 13 residues. CDR1 MNHEY and CDR2 SVGAGI come from the germline V gene. The CDR3 loop is CASGMPITETQYF. DNA for the CDR3: TGTGCCAGCGGCATGCCCATCACTGAGACCCAGTACTTC.

This clone was detected only a few times. The V and J genes are TRBV27 and TRBJ1-4; D ambiguous. The CDR3 extends over 15 amino acids. CDR1 and CDR2 from the germline V gene are MNHEY and SMNVEV (reference sequence). V lost 4 bases to trimming and J lost 7 bases, with 16 bases between them. The DNA for the CDR3 is TGTGCCAGCAGTTCGTCGGACGCGGTTTTTGAAAAACTGTTTTTT. It translates to CASSSSDAVFEKLFF.

The J gene is TRBJ1-1, the V gene TRBV7-3, with unresolved D. The V gene lost 4 bases and the J gene lost 5 bases, with 11 bases spanning the gap. Germline V lookup: CDR1 SGHTA, CDR2 FQGTGA. The CDR3 length is 13 residues. In DNA, the CDR3 is TGTGCCAGCAGCTCAACCCTGGGGACTGAAGCTTTCTTT. Its protein product is CASSSTLGTEAFF.

The chain is built from TRBV4-2 and TRBJ2-7; maybe TRBD1 (5 bases). V lost 4 bases to trimming and J lost 0 bases, with 16 bases between them. The CDR3 consists of 16 residues. The germline V gene encodes CDR1 LGHNA and CDR2 YNFKEQ. The CDR3 sequence is CASSPITGISSYEQYF. The CDR3, as DNA: TGTGCCAGCAGCCCGATTACAGGAATTAGCTCCTACGAGCAGTACTTC.

This clone was detected once. The chain has TRBV6-1 and TRBJ1-5; D gene ambiguous. The CDR3 totals 11 residues. CDR1 and CDR2 from the germline V gene are MNHNS and SASEGT. Trimming cost V 2 bases and J 7 bases, with 3 bases left between them. The CDR3 protein is CASSETQPQHF. The CDR3 DNA reads as TGTGCCAGCAGTGAAACACAGCCCCAGCATTTT.

This clone was recorded once. The chain links TRBV6-5 to TRBJ2-2; D may be TRBD1 or TRBD2 (5 bases each). The CDR3 is 14 amino acids. Germline V gene sequence: CDR1 MNHEY, CDR2 SVGAGI. V lost 5 bases and J 6 bases, leaving 13 bases between the germline ends. The CDR3, as DNA: TGTGCCAGCAGTCGGGACCGGGAACCCGGGGAGCTGTTTTTT. Translation gives CASSRDREPGELFF.

The gene calls are TRBV9 and TRBJ2-7; 9 nucleotides agree with TRBD1. The CDR3 contains 15 residues. In germline, CDR1 is SGDLS, CDR2 YYNGEE. V gave up 3 bases and J gave up 6 bases; unmatched junction bases: 10. The CDR3 loop is CASSAMEQGAGEQYF. Here the CDR3 DNA reads TGTGCCAGCAGCGCAATGGAACAGGGGGCGGGCGAGCAGTACTTC.

This clone has just one count. V is TRBV5-1 and J is TRBJ2-5; possible D gene TRBD2, 5 bases. The V end lost 0 bases, the J end lost 5 bases, and 14 bases lay between the germline ends. The CDR3 sequence is 15 residues long. Germline V gives CDR1 SGHRS, CDR2 YFSETQ. This CDR3 is CASSLAEGSGETQYF. The CDR3 coding sequence is TGCGCCAGCAGCTTGGCCGAAGGTTCGGGGGAGACCCAGTACTTC.

This chain joins TRBV6-1 and TRBJ2-7, with 12 nucleotides matching TRBD2. The germline V gene has CDR1 MNHNS and CDR2 SASEGT. J was trimmed by 5 bases and V by 4 bases; bases with no gene match: 9. The CDR3 totals 16 residues. The chain's CDR3 is CASSALAGGQLDEQYF. The CDR3 DNA sequence: TGTGCCAGCAGTGCTCTAGCGGGAGGGCAATTGGACGAGCAGTACTTC.

The chain combines TRBV9 with TRBJ2-2; no firm D call. This CDR3 is built from 14 residues. Germline CDR1 reads SGDLS; CDR2 reads YYNGEE. Trimming took 2 bases from V and 3 from J, leaving 8 bases between them. CDR3 in DNA: TGTGCCAGCAGCGTCCAGAGCCACACCGGGGAGCTGTTTTTT. Translating it yields CASSVQSHTGELFF. The full variable domain, with the rest looked up from reference TRBV9 and TRBJ2-2, is DSGVTQTPKHLITATGQRVTLRCSPRSGDLSVYWYQQSLDQGLQFLIQYYNGEERAKGNILERFSAQQFPDLHSELNLSSLELGDSALYFCASSVQSHTGELFFGEGSRLTVL.

This clone showed up just a few times. The chain couples TRBV5-1 to TRBJ1-1, with TRBD1 matching over 9 bases. V lost 2 bases and J lost 4; bases outside the gene matches: 6. Germline CDR1 reads SGHRS; CDR2 reads YFSETQ. The length of the CDR3 is 15 residues. The CDR3, as DNA: TGCGCCAGCAGCTTCGGGGACAGGGATCGCACTGAAGCTTTCTTT. This gives the protein CASSFGDRDRTEAFF.

This CDR3 reads CASSRRGGDGYTF. In DNA form, the CDR3 reads TGTGCCAGCAGCCGCCGGGGAGGGGATGGCTACACCTTC. The rearrangement links TRBV6-5 to TRBJ1-2, with D possibly matching TRBD1 (5 bases). This CDR3 is built from 13 residues. V gave up 6 bases and J gave up 6 bases, with 14 bases separating them. Germline V gene data show CDR1 as MNHEY and CDR2 as SVGAGI.

The chain joins TRBV4-2 to TRBJ2-6; D uncertain. Between the trimmed V and J ends, which lost 1 base and 0 bases, there was a span of 7 bases. Germline values: CDR1 LGHNA, CDR2 YNFKEQ. CDR3 length: 16 residues. In DNA form, the CDR3 reads TGTGCCAGCAGCCAAGTAGCTAACTCTGGGGCCAACGTCCTGACTTTC. It translates to CASSQVANSGANVLTF.

The chain links TRBV29-1 to TRBJ1-2; unclear D gene. The V and J ends lost 6 bases and 2 bases respectively, with 13 bases between them. The CDR3 sequence is 13 residues long. CDR1 and CDR2 from the germline V gene are SQVTM and ANQGSEA. The CDR3 nucleotides are TGCAGCGTAGCGACGGGAGAAAACTATGGCTACACCTTC. This translates into CSVATGENYGYTF. Full variable domain (remainder filled in from reference TRBV29-1 and TRBJ1-2): SAVISQKPSRDICQRGTSLTIQCQVDSQVTMMFWYRQQPGQSLTLIATANQGSEATYESGFVIDKFPISRPNLTFSTLTVSNMSPEDSSIYLCSVATGENYGYTFGSGTRLTVV.

The rearrangement uses TRBV4-3 and TRBJ2-7, with D hard to call. The V gene's germline CDR1 is LGHNA and CDR2 YSLEER. The V gene lost 0 bases and the J gene lost 3 bases, with 12 bases spanning the gap. The CDR3 totals 15 residues. CDR3 sequence: CASSQEGTANYEQYF. The CDR3 DNA sequence: TGCGCCAGCAGCCAAGAGGGCACAGCCAACTACGAGCAGTACTTC.

The J gene is TRBJ1-1, the V gene TRBV11-2; D unresolved. The CDR3 consists of 14 residues. Germline CDR1 and CDR2: SGHAT and FQNNGV. Trimming pared 4 bases from V and 2 bases from J, leaving 11 bases between. CDR3 nucleotides: TGTGCCAGCAGCTCTTGGACTGGAAACACTGAAGCTTTCTTT. Residues: CASSSWTGNTEAFF.

The rearrangement uses TRBV5-1 and TRBJ1-2; D perhaps matches TRBD1 (6 bases). Trimming took off 0 bases at V and 6 bases at J, with 12 bases between the two ends. Germline-derived CDR1 and CDR2 are SGHRS and YFSETQ. CDR3 length: 14 amino acids. The CDR3 DNA reads as TGCGCCAGCAGCTTGGCTCAGACAGGCCATGGCTACACCTTC. Its translation: CASSLAQTGHGYTF.

The rearrangement joins TRBV2 to TRBJ1-2, with 10 positions matching TRBD1. Germline values: CDR1 SNHLY, CDR2 FYNNEI. With V trimmed by 6 bases and J by 3 bases, 7 bases remained unmatched. This CDR3 comprises 15 residues. CDR3 DNA sequence: TGTGCCAGCAGCCATCCGGGACAGGGGTACTATGGCTACACCTTC. Its translation: CASSHPGQGYYGYTF.

The chain has TRBV12-5 and TRBJ1-2; D remains ambiguous. V lost 0 bases and J 6 bases, leaving 8 bases between the germline ends. This CDR3 comprises 13 residues. In germline, CDR1 is LGHNT, CDR2 FRNRAP. The CDR3 DNA is TGTGCTAGTGGTTTGGTATTTCGCGATGGCTACACCTTC. Protein sequence: CASGLVFRDGYTF.

The chain couples TRBV7-9 to TRBJ2-7; TRBD2 matches 10 bases. Germline-derived CDR1 and CDR2 are SEHNR and FQNEAQ (reference sequence). This CDR3 region has 16 residues. Trimming cost V 7 bases and J 2 bases; bases outside gene matches: 11. The CDR3 nucleotides read TGTGCCAGCATACATGGGCTAGCGGGGGATCCCTACGAGCAGTACTTC. It codes for CASIHGLAGDPYEQYF.

The CDR3 spells CASSVASGVYNEQFF. The CDR3 DNA is TGTGCCAGCAGCGTTGCCAGCGGGGTTTACAATGAGCAGTTCTTC. The genes are TRBV9 and TRBJ2-1; 7 positions match TRBD2. Germline-derived CDR1 and CDR2 are SGDLS and YYNGEE. There are 15 residues in the CDR3. The ends lost 2 bases at V and 4 bases at J; junction bases unmatched: 6. The whole variable domain, filled in from reference TRBV9 and TRBJ2-1, reads DSGVTQTPKHLITATGQRVTLRCSPRSGDLSVYWYQQSLDQGLQFLIQYYNGEERAKGNILERFSAQQFPDLHSELNLSSLELGDSALYFCASSVASGVYNEQFFGPGTRLTVL.